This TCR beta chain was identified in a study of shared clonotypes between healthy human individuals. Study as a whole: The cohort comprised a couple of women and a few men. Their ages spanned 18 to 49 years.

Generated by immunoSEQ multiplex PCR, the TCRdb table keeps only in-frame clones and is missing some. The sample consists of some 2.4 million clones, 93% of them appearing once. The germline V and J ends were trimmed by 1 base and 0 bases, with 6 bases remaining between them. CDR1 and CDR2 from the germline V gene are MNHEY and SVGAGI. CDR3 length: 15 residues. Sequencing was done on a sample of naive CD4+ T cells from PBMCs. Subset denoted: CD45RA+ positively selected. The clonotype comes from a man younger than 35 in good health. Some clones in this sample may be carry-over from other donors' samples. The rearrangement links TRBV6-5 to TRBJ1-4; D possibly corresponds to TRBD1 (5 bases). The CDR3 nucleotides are TGTGCCAGCAGTTACTGGGGGGCAACTAATGAAAAACTGTTTTTT. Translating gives CASSYWGATNEKLFF.